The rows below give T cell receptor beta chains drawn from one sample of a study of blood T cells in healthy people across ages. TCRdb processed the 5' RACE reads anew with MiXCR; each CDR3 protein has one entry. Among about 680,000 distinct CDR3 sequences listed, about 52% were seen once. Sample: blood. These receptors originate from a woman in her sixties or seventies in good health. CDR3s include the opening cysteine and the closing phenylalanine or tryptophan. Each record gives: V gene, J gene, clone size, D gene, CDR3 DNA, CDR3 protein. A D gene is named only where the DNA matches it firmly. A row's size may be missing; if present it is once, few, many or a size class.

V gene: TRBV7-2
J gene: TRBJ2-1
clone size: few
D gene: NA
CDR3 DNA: TGTGCCAGCAGCGCCGGCTACTACAATGAGCAGTTCTTC
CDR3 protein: CASSAGYYNEQFF

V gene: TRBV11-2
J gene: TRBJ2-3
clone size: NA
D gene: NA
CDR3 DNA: TGTGCCAGCGGCTATGGTGGGGGAGGTGCAGATACGCAGTATTTT
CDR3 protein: CASGYGGGGADTQYF

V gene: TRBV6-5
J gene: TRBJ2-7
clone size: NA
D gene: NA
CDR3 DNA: TGTGCCAGCAGTTACGCCGGGTCCGAGTACTTC
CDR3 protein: CASSYAGSEYF

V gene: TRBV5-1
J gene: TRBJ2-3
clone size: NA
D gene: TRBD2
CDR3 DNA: TGCGCCAGCAGCTTGGAAGCTAGCGGGAGCACAGATACGCAGTATTTT
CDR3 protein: CASSLEASGSTDTQYF

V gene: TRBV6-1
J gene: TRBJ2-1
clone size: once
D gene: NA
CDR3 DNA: TGTGCCAGCATCCGGGACTCGCACAATGAGCAGTTCTTC
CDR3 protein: CASIRDSHNEQFF

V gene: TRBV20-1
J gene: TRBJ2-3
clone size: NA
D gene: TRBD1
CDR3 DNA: TGCAGTGCTCAAAGCCCCGGGACAGGGACCGAAGGCACAGATACGCAGTATTTT
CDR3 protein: CSAQSPGTGTEGTDTQYF

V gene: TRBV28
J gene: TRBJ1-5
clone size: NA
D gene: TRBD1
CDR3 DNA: TGTGCCAGCAGACAGGGGGCGCGTGGGAATCAGCCCCAGCATTTT
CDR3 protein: CASRQGARGNQPQHF

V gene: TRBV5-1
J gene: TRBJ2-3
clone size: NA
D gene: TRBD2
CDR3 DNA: TGCGCCAGCAGCCCTAGGGGTAGCGGGAGATCAGATACGCAGTATTTT
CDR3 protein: CASSPRGSGRSDTQYF

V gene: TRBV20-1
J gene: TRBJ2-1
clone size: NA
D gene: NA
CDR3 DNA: TGCAGTGCTAGAAGGGCAGGGGTTTCCTACAATGAGCAGTTCTTC
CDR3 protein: CSARRAGVSYNEQFF

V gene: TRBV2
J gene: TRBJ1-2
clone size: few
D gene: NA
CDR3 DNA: TGTGCCAGCAGTGTGGCAGACCTCGCACGCTACACCTTC
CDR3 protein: CASSVADLARYTF

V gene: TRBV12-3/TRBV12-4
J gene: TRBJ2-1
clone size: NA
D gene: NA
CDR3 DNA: TGTGCCAGCAGTTTAGGGCTGGCCTACAATGAGCAGTTCTTC
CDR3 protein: CASSLGLAYNEQFF

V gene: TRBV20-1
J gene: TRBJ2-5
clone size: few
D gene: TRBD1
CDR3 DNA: TGCAGTGTAAGGACAGGGCGGGGAGAGACCCAGTACTTC
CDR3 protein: CSVRTGRGETQYF

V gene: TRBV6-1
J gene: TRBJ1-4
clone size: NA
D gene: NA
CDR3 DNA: TGTGCCAGCAGTGATCCCTGGACCGGTGAAAAACTGTTTTTT
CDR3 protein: CASSDPWTGEKLFF

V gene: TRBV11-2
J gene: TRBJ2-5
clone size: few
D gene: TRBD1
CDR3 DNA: TGTGCCAGCAGCTTAACGGGACAGGGGTCCAATGAGCAGTACTTC
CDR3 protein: CASSLTGQGSNEQYF

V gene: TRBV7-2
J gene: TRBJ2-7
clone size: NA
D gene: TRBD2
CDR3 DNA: TGTACCGGCAGTTGGACTAGCGGGAGTCTCTACGAGCAGTACTTC
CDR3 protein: CTGSWTSGSLYEQYF

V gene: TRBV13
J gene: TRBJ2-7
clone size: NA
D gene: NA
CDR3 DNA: TGTGCCAGCAGCTTAGGAGGGCCTGCCTACAATGAGCAGTACTTC
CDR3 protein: CASSLGGPAYNEQYF

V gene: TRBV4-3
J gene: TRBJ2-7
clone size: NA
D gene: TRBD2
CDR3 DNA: TGCGCCAGCAGCCTAACTAGCGACTCCTACAATGAGCAGTACTTC
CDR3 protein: CASSLTSDSYNEQYF

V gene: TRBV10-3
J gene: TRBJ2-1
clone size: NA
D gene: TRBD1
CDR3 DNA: TGTGCCATCAGTGAGTCAGACAGGGGGCGCGGCGATGAGCAGTTCTTC
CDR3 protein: CAISESDRGRGDEQFF

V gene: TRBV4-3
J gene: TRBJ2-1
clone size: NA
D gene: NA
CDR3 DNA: TGCGCCAGCAGCCAAGATGGGGGCCATTACAATGAGCAGTTCTTC
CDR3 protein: CASSQDGGHYNEQFF

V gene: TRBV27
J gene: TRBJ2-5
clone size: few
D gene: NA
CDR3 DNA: TGTGCCAGCAGTTTATTCTCCTACAATGAGCAGTACTTC
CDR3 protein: CASSLFSYNEQYF

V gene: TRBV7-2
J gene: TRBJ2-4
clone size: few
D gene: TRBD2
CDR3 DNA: TGTGCCAGCAGCTTAGTCGGCGGGGAGGGGGCCAAAAACATTCAGTACTTC
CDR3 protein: CASSLVGGEGAKNIQYF

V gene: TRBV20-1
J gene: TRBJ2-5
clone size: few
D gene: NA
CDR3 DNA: TGCAGTGCTAGTGGCGGGGCTCAAGAGACCCAGTACTTC
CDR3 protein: CSASGGAQETQYF

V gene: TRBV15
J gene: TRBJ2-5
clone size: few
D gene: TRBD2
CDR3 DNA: TGTGCCACCAGCAGAGCCCGACTAGCGGGGCAAGAGACCCAGTACTTC
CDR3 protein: CATSRARLAGQETQYF

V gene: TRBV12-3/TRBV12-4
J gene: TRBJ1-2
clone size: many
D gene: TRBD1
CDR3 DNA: TGTGCCAGCAGTTTTGGCGACAGGGGCCTCATTGGCTACACCTTC
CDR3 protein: CASSFGDRGLIGYTF

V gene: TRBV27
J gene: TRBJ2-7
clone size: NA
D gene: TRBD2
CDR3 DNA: TGTGCCAGCAGTTTATGGGAGGGAGAGCGCTACGAGCAGTACTTC
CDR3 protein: CASSLWEGERYEQYF

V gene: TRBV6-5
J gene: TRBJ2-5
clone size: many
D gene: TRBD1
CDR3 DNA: TGTGCCAGCAGTGGACACAGGGGGCCAGAGACCCAGTACTTC
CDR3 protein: CASSGHRGPETQYF

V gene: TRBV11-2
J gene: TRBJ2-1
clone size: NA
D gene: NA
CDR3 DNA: TGTGCCAGCAGCCTAGAGAGGGAACTTGAGCAGTTCTTC
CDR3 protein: CASSLERELEQFF

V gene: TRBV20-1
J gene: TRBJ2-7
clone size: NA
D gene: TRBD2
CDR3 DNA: TGCAGCCCTACTAGCGGGAAGGGTCACGAGCAGTACTTC
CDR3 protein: CSPTSGKGHEQYF

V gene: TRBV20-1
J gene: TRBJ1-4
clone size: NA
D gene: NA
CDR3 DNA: TGCAGTGCCAGGGACAATGAAAAACTGTTTTTT
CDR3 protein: CSARDNEKLFF

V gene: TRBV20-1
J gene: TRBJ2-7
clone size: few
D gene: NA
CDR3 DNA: TGCAGTGCTAGAGGCGGACAGCACTACGAGCAGTACTTC
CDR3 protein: CSARGGQHYEQYF

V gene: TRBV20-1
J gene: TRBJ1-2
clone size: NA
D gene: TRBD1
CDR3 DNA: TGCAGTGCTACCCGAGGACAGGGCTATGGCTACACCTTC
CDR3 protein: CSATRGQGYGYTF

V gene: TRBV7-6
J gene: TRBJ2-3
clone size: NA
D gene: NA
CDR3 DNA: TGTGCCGTACGCCTCAGGGGTAAGAGCACAGATACGCAGTATTTT
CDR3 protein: CAVRLRGKSTDTQYF

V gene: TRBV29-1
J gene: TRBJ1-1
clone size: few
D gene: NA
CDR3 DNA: TGCAGCGTCGGGTGGTTCACTGAAGCTTTCTTT
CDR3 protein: CSVGWFTEAFF

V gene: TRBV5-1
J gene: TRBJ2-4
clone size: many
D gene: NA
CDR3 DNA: TGCGCCAGCAGCGTGGGGGGAGAAAACATTCAGTACTTC
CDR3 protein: CASSVGGENIQYF

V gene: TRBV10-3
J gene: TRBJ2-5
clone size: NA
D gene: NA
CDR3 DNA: TGTGCCATCAGTGCGGGAGTAGGGGAGACCCAGTACTTC
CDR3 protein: CAISAGVGETQYF

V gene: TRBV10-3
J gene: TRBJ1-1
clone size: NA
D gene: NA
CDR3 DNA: TGTGCCATCAGCAGGGAGGTCTACACTGAAGCTTTCTTT
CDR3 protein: CAISREVYTEAFF

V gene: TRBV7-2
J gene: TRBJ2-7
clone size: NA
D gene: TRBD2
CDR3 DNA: TGTGCCAGCAGCTTAGTCCAACTAGCGGGTGCCGACGACGAGCAGTACTTC
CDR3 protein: CASSLVQLAGADDEQYF

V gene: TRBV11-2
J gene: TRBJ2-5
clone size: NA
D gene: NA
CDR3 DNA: TGTGCCAGCAGCGTAGAGGTACGGGGCCACCAGTACTTC
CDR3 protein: CASSVEVRGHQYF

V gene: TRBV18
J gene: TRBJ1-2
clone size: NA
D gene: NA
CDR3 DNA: TGTGCCAGCTCAACACAGGGACTGTATGGCTACACCTTC
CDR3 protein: CASSTQGLYGYTF

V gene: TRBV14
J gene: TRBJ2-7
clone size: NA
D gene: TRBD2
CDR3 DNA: TGTGCCAGCAGCCAAGAAATCGGACTAGCGGGAGTCTCCTACGAGCAGTACTTC
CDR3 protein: CASSQEIGLAGVSYEQYF

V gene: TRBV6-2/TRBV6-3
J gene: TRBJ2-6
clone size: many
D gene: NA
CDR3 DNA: TGTGCCAGCAGATCAAGGGGTTTTTTCGGGGCCAACGTCCTGACTTTC
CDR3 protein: CASRSRGFFGANVLTF

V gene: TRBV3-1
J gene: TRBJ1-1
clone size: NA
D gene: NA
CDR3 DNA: TGTGCCAGCAGCCAAATTACAGGCACTGAAGCTTTCTTT
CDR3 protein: CASSQITGTEAFF

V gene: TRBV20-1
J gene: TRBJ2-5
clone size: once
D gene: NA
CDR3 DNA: TGCAGTGCTAGTATGGCCCGAAGGTCGTTGGAGCAGTACTTC
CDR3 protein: CSASMARRSLEQYF

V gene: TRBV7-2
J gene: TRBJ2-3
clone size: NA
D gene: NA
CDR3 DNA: TGTGCCAGCAGCTTAGGAATCGCGGCGGCAGATACGCAGTATTTT
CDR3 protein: CASSLGIAAADTQYF

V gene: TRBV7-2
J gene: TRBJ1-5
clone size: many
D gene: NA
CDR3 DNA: TGTGCCAGCAGCTTGGGGGGAAGACAGAAACAGCCCCAGCATTTT
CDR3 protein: CASSLGGRQKQPQHF

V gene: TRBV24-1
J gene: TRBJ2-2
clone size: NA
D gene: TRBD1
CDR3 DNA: TGTGCCACCAGCCCCTTCCGGGGACAGGGGTACACCGGGGAGCTGTTTTTT
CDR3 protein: CATSPFRGQGYTGELFF

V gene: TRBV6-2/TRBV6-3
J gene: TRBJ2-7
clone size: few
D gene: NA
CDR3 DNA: TGTGCCAGCAGTTACCGGGTACTTGGCGAGCAGTACTTC
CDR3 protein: CASSYRVLGEQYF

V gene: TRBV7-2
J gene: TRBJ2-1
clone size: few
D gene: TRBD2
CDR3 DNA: TGTGCCAGCAGCTCTGGACTAGCGGGAGCCAATGAGCAGTTCTTC
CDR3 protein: CASSSGLAGANEQFF

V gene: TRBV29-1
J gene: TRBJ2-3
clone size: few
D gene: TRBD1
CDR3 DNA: TGCAGCGTTCGACAGGGATCCACAGATACGCAGTATTTT
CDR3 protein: CSVRQGSTDTQYF